Each of the 31 T cell receptor beta chains below was sequenced from the same sample in a study of blood T cell repertoires in COVID-19. Here immunoSEQ multiplex PCR was the method, and the copy in TCRdb shows in-frame clones only, minus some. The table has about 200,000 clones, roughly 87% seen once. The sequenced material came from peripheral blood. These receptors came from a man aged 35 to 55 with active or convalescent COVID-19.

V is TRBV27 and J is TRBJ1-2; D is perhaps TRBD1 (6 bases). The CDR3 spans 14 residues. V was shortened by 6 bases and J by 8 bases, with 19 bases between the two germline ends. Germline CDR1 MNHEY, CDR2 SMNVEV (reference sequence). The CDR3 DNA reads TGTGCCAGCAGCCTCCTGTTGGGACAAGGAGGCTACACCTTC. Its protein is CASSLLLGQGGYTF.

This sequence joins TRBV28 and TRBJ1-4; possibly TRBD1 for D (5 bases). Per germline, CDR1 MDHEN and CDR2 SYDVKM. The CDR3 has 13 amino acids. V was shortened by 10 bases and J by 0 bases, with 9 bases between the two germline ends. For the CDR3, the DNA is TGTGCCATTGGCAGGGCAACTAATGAAAAACTGTTTTTT. Translated, it gives CAIGRATNEKLFF.

This clone was recorded only once. The genes are TRBV5-1 and TRBJ2-3; 7 nucleotides match TRBD2. Germline V gene lookup returns CDR1 SGHRS and CDR2 YFSETQ. The J segment lost 2 bases and the V segment lost 2 bases, leaving 14 bases of the junction unmatched. CDR3 size: 18 residues. CDR3 DNA: TGCGCCAGCAGCTTAAAAATAACGCTAGCGGAAAACACAGATACGCAGTATTTT. Protein: CASSLKITLAENTDTQYF.

The chain employs TRBV30 and TRBJ2-5; D is possibly TRBD2 (5 bases). Trimming shortened V by 4 bases and J by 2 bases, and 8 bases separated the two germline ends. The CDR3 has 12 amino acids. In germline, CDR1 is GTSNPN, CDR2 SVGIG (reference sequence). The CDR3 loop reads CAWNGGQETQYF. CDR3 nucleotides: TGTGCCTGGAATGGCGGGCAAGAGACCCAGTACTTC.

In DNA form, the CDR3 reads TGTGCCAGCAGTGCCGGGTCTTACTACACCTTC. It is translated as CASSAGSYYTF. The chain uses TRBV28 and TRBJ1-2; no reliable D call. The V gene's germline CDR1 is MDHEN and CDR2 SYDVKM. With 5 bases removed from V and 10 bases from J, the gap between germline ends came to 11 bases. The CDR3 spans 11 residues.

The chain recombines TRBV6-1 with TRBJ1-5; D possibly corresponds to TRBD1 (6 bases). The ends were cut back, 3 bases at V and 7 bases at J, with 16 bases in the middle. CDR3 length equals 15 residues. Germline-derived CDR1 and CDR2 are MNHNS and SASEGT. The CDR3 coding sequence is TGTGCCAGCAGTGACGACAGGTCACGGCTGCAGCCCCAGCATTTT. Its translation is CASSDDRSRLQPQHF.

CDR3 sequence (DNA): TGTGCCAGCAGCTTAGCGGTCAGTGGCGGATTGAATTCACCCCTCCACTTT. This sequence encodes CASSLAVSGGLNSPLHF. The chain couples TRBV7-6 to TRBJ1-6; D is unclear. The CDR3 runs 17 residues. The V end lost 0 bases, the J end lost 7 bases, and 16 bases lay between the germline ends. Germline lookup yields CDR1 SGHVS and CDR2 FNYEAQ. Variable domain in full (rest from reference TRBV7-6 and TRBJ1-6): GAGVSQSPRYKVTKRGQDVALRCDPISGHVSLYWYRQALGQGPEFLTYFNYEAQQDKSGLPNDRFSAERPEGSISTLTIQRTEQRDSAMYRCASSLAVSGGLNSPLHFGNGTRLTVT.

The chain carries TRBV5-1 and TRBJ1-1; 8 bases align to TRBD1. Germline CDR1 reads SGHRS; CDR2 reads YFSETQ. Trimming removed 3 bases from V and 5 bases from J; junction bases left unmatched: 12. This CDR3 spans 16 amino acids. CDR3 sequence (DNA): TGCGCCAGCAGCTCCGGATCAGGGGGCTCAGGTACTGAAGCTTTCTTT. Amino acid sequence: CASSSGSGGSGTEAFF.

Only a few counts were recorded for this clone. CDR3 sequence: CASRYQGAMNTEAFF. The CDR3 DNA sequence: TGTGCCAGCAGATATCAGGGGGCCATGAACACTGAAGCTTTCTTT. The V and J genes are TRBV6-5 and TRBJ1-1; 8 bases map to TRBD1. Germline lookup yields CDR1 MNHEY and CDR2 SVGAGI. The CDR3 is 15 residues long. The junction had 6 bases not matched to a gene; V was cut back by 6 bases and J by 0 bases.

This chain links TRBV5-4 with TRBJ1-2; 7 nucleotides align to TRBD1. The germline gives CDR1 SGHNT, CDR2 YYREEE (reference sequence). CDR3 size: 14 residues. V lost 5 bases to trimming and J lost 5 bases; unmatched junction nucleotides: 9. The CDR3 here is CASSFRGQNYGYTF. CDR3 bases: TGTGCCAGCAGTTTCCGGGGACAGAATTATGGCTACACCTTC.

The V call is TRBV29-1, the J call TRBJ2-1, with 14 positions matching TRBD2. J gave up 7 bases and V 2 bases, and 10 bases lay outside the gene matches. This CDR3 is built from 17 residues. Germline V lookup: CDR1 SQVTM, CDR2 ANQGSEA. CDR3 sequence (DNA): TGCAGCGTTGAATTAGGGGAGACTAGCGGGAGGGTTAATGAGCAGTTCTTC. Its translation: CSVELGETSGRVNEQFF.

V gene TRBV12-3 or TRBV12-4 combines with J gene TRBJ1-5; D gene uncertain. The V and J ends lost 2 bases and 5 bases respectively, with 7 bases between them. CDR3 length: 13 amino acids. Written as DNA, the CDR3 is TGTGCCAGCAGTTTATCCGGGGATCAGCCCCAGCATTTT. Translation gives CASSLSGDQPQHF.

The chain is built from TRBV4-2 and TRBJ2-1; D possibly corresponds to TRBD2 (6 bases). Germline loops: CDR1 LGHNA, CDR2 YNFKEQ. There are 16 residues in the CDR3. V was shortened by 0 bases and J by 4 bases, with 13 bases between the two germline ends. The CDR3 spells CASSQERRGGYNEQFF. The CDR3 bases are TGTGCCAGCAGCCAAGAGCGGAGGGGTGGATACAATGAGCAGTTCTTC.

This rearrangement joins TRBV10-2 to TRBJ2-1, with 10 bases aligning to TRBD2. Germline CDR1 and CDR2: WSHSY and SAAADI. V gave up 7 bases and J gave up 9 bases; unmatched junction bases: 15. CDR3 size: 16 residues. CDR3 in amino acids: CASTRIAGGYLVEQFF. CDR3 nucleotides: TGCGCCAGCACCAGAATAGCGGGGGGCTACTTAGTTGAGCAGTTCTTC.

The V call is TRBV4-1, the J call TRBJ1-5; no clear D gene. Germline V gene lookup returns CDR1 MGHRA and CDR2 YSYEKL. Trimming shortened V by 1 base and J by 7 bases, and 8 bases separated the two germline ends. The CDR3 is 13 residues long. For the CDR3, the DNA is TGCGCCAGCAGCCAAGGAGGTCCCCAGCCCCAGCATTTT. This sequence encodes CASSQGGPQPQHF.

Only one count was recorded for this clone. This chain joins TRBV4-1 and TRBJ1-1; D is unclear. Germline assignment: CDR1 MGHRA and CDR2 YSYEKL. Trimming stripped 4 bases from V and 1 base from J, with 10 bases between. CDR3 size: 14 residues. CDR3 protein: CASSRPGSNTEAFF. CDR3 coding DNA: TGCGCCAGCAGCCGCCCCGGGTCGAACACTGAAGCTTTCTTT.

The J gene is TRBJ2-6, the V gene TRBV6-4; weak D call: TRBD1 (6 bases). The CDR3 length is 16 residues. V was shortened by 0 bases and J by 0 bases, with 6 bases between the two germline ends. Per germline, CDR1 MRHNA and CDR2 SNTAGT. The CDR3 DNA reads TGTGCCAGCAGTGACTCGGACAGCTCTGGGGCCAACGTCCTGACTTTC. Protein product: CASSDSDSSGANVLTF.

The chain recombines TRBV2 with TRBJ2-7; 8 bases match TRBD1. The CDR3 extends over 14 amino acids. With 6 bases clipped from V and 7 bases from J, the junction kept 11 bases outside the gene matches. The V gene's germline CDR1 is SNHLY and CDR2 FYNNEI. The CDR3 region has the DNA TGTGCCAGCAGGAAGGGACAGGTCGCAGGGGAGCAGTACTTC. Translating gives CASRKGQVAGEQYF. The whole variable domain, filled in from reference TRBV2 and TRBJ2-7, reads EPEVTQTPSHQVTQMGQEVILRCVPISNHLYFYWYRQILGQKVEFLVSFYNNEISEKSEIFDDQFSVERPDGSNFTLKIRSTKLEDSAMYFCASRKGQVAGEQYFGPGTRLTVT.

This clone has only one observation. V and J are TRBV29-1 and TRBJ2-7, with 9 bases aligning to TRBD1. Germline CDR1 reads SQVTM; CDR2 reads ANQGSEA. The trim removed 4 bases at V and 2 bases at J, leaving 6 bases unmatched. This CDR3 is 14 amino acids long. CDR3 nucleotides: TGCAGCGTTGGGACAGGGGTTGGACCCTACGAGCAGTACTTC. Translated, it gives CSVGTGVGPYEQYF.

V usage is TRBV19 and J usage is TRBJ2-1; D gene uncertain. Trimming cost V 2 bases and J 10 bases, with 6 bases left between them. CDR1 and CDR2 (germline): LNHDA, SQIVND (reference sequence). The CDR3 extends over 11 amino acids. The CDR3 DNA reads as TGTGCCAGTAGTATATCCCGGGAGCAGTTCTTC. Its translation is CASSISREQFF.

The J gene is TRBJ1-1, the V gene TRBV20-1; D not resolved. Per germline, CDR1 DFQATT and CDR2 SNEGSKA (reference sequence). The V end was cut by 0 bases, the J end by 8 bases, with 7 bases between. The CDR3 totals 11 residues. The chain's CDR3 is CSAREGTEAFF. The CDR3 region has the DNA TGCAGTGCTAGAGAGGGCACCGAAGCTTTCTTT.

As concerns this clone: At the DNA level, this CDR3 is encoded by other sequences in the same sample as well. In nucleotides, the CDR3 is TGTGCCAGCTCACCTGGACAGCCGAACACTGAAGCTTTCTTT. Translating gives CASSPGQPNTEAFF. The gene calls are TRBV18 and TRBJ1-1; possibly TRBD1 for D (6 bases). V shed 3 bases and J shed 1 base, with 9 bases lying between them. This CDR3 has 14 amino acids. The germline V gene encodes CDR1 KGHSH and CDR2 LQKENI.

This chain joins TRBV7-9 and TRBJ2-7; TRBD1 matches at 10 bases. The J segment lost 3 bases and the V segment lost 5 bases, leaving 16 bases of the junction unmatched. The germline gives CDR1 SEHNR, CDR2 FQNEAQ (reference sequence). The CDR3 sequence is 18 residues long. The CDR3: CASSPRQGAQIHFYEQYF. CDR3 DNA: TGTGCCAGCAGCCCGCGACAGGGGGCACAGATACATTTCTACGAGCAGTACTTC.

Only a few counts were recorded for this clone. The chain joins TRBV2 to TRBJ1-5, with 7 bases that match TRBD1. The CDR3 covers 13 residues. J lost 6 bases, V lost 3 bases, and 2 bases had no gene match. Germline loops: CDR1 SNHLY, CDR2 FYNNEI. Here the CDR3 DNA reads TGTGCCAGCAGTGAGACAGGGCCTCAGCCCCAGCATTTT. Its translation is CASSETGPQPQHF.

V usage is TRBV7-6 and J usage is TRBJ2-5; a weak D match, TRBD2 (5 bases). V lost 0 bases to trimming and J lost 5 bases, with 16 bases between them. Per the germline V gene, CDR1 is SGHVS and CDR2 is FNYEAQ. This CDR3 has 16 amino acids. CDR3 sequence (DNA): TGTGCCAGCAGCTTAGCGTTACCCGGGGAAGTGGAGACCCAGTACTTC. Protein sequence: CASSLALPGEVETQYF.

The chain links TRBV6-5 to TRBJ1-1; perhaps TRBD1 as D (5 bases). The germline V gene encodes CDR1 MNHEY and CDR2 SVGAGI. Trimming removed 2 bases from V and 5 bases from J, with 9 bases in between. The CDR3 is 13 residues long. This chain's CDR3 is CASSYGAQTEAFF. The DNA of the CDR3 is TGTGCCAGCAGTTACGGGGCCCAGACTGAAGCTTTCTTT.

V is TRBV27 and J is TRBJ2-5; TRBD1 matches at 7 bases. This CDR3 region has 14 residues. Germline loops: CDR1 MNHEY, CDR2 SMNVEV (reference sequence). J gave up 4 bases and V 6 bases, and 8 bases lay outside the gene matches. The CDR3 spells CASSSTGLLETQYF. The CDR3 DNA reads as TGTGCCAGCAGCTCGACAGGGTTGTTAGAGACCCAGTACTTC.

The chain has TRBV5-5 and TRBJ2-1, with TRBD2 matching over 10 bases. V shed 2 bases and J 2 bases; nucleotides not matched to a gene: 1. Germline V gives CDR1 SGHKS, CDR2 YYEKEE (reference sequence). CDR3 length equals 15 residues. CDR3 coding DNA: TGTGCCAGCAGCTTAAGCGGGAGGGCCTACAATGAGCAGTTCTTC. It specifies CASSLSGRAYNEQFF.

This chain uses TRBV10-2 with TRBJ1-1; D is perhaps TRBD1 (5 bases). This CDR3 has 14 amino acids. Per germline, CDR1 WSHSY and CDR2 SAAADI. Trimming cost V 7 bases and J 1 base, with 13 bases left between them. The CDR3 spells CASTPGHPNTEAFF. CDR3 DNA sequence: TGCGCCAGCACCCCCGGACATCCGAACACTGAAGCTTTCTTT.

The rearrangement links TRBV27 to TRBJ2-7; 10 bases line up with TRBD2. CDR3 length equals 15 residues. Germline loops: CDR1 MNHEY, CDR2 SMNVEV (reference sequence). Losses at the gene ends were 2 bases for V and 8 bases for J; bases not matched to a gene: 9. The DNA for the CDR3 is TGTGCCAGCAGTTTAGGCGGGGGACTAGCGAATCAGCAGTACTTC. It codes for CASSLGGGLANQQYF.

This rearrangement joins TRBV2 to TRBJ1-5; 9 bases map to TRBD1. This CDR3 is built from 15 residues. Germline V gives CDR1 SNHLY, CDR2 FYNNEI. V shed 4 bases, J shed 4 bases, and the junction held 5 bases outside the gene matches. CDR3 nucleotides: TGTGCCAGCAGTGGTTTTGGGACAGGGAATCAGCCCCAGCATTTT. Its translation: CASSGFGTGNQPQHF.